This T cell receptor (beta chain) was recorded in a study of cytomegalovirus exposure and HLA in healthy donors. Study details: From donors who were HLA-typed, an early data release held about 85 million unique TCRs.

Amplification used 60 Vbeta primers and 13 Jbeta primers. The assay was immunoSEQ multiplex PCR, and TCRdb's table has in-frame clones only and misses some. The repertoire holds about 82,000 clones, roughly four fifths seen once, with around an eighth in the top ten. Findings and caveats of the study: Across HLA loci, a later analysis found differing TCR association rates, with DRB1 most and HLA-C fewest. The authors later linked a missense DCLRE1C variant to TCR beta V- and J-gene trimming.

By sample share, this clone is hyperexpanded. Its target is not known. This CDR3 has 16 residues. Per germline, CDR1 WSHSY and CDR2 SAAADI. Trimming removed 2 bases from V and 0 bases from J, with 11 bases in between. Material: PBMCs. The clonotype comes from a human donor in good health. The chain carries TRBV10-2 and TRBJ1-3; no clear D gene. CDR3 in DNA: TGCGCCAGCAGTGAGACTAGTCAGGTCTCTGGAAACACCATATATTTT. Translating it yields CASSETSQVSGNTIYF.